This T cell receptor beta chain is drawn from a study of OX40 agonist ivuxolimab in advanced cancers. Study context: Patients were treated with ivuxolimab, an agonistic anti-OX40 (CD134) antibody. With a range of roughly 20 to 80, age averaged approximately 55 years, and around 83% were male.

Sequencing used immunoSEQ multiplex PCR; TCRdb keeps in-frame clones, though not all of them. The sample consists of about 45,000 clones, roughly 86% of them appearing once. Germline values: CDR1 ENHRY, CDR2 SYGVKD. The CDR3 spans 14 residues. V gave up 7 bases and J gave up 8 bases, with 18 bases separating them. The clonotype comes from an adult with an advanced solid tumor such as melanoma, head and neck, liver or kidney cancer. The chain links TRBV10-3 to TRBJ2-1; either TRBD1 or TRBD2 may supply D (5 bases each). Specimen: CD4+ or CD8+ T cells sorted from blood, collected in a trial of the OX40 agonist ivuxolimab. The CDR3 region is CAIKKAQEADEQFF. The CDR3 bases are TGTGCCATCAAAAAGGCACAGGAGGCTGATGAGCAGTTCTTC.